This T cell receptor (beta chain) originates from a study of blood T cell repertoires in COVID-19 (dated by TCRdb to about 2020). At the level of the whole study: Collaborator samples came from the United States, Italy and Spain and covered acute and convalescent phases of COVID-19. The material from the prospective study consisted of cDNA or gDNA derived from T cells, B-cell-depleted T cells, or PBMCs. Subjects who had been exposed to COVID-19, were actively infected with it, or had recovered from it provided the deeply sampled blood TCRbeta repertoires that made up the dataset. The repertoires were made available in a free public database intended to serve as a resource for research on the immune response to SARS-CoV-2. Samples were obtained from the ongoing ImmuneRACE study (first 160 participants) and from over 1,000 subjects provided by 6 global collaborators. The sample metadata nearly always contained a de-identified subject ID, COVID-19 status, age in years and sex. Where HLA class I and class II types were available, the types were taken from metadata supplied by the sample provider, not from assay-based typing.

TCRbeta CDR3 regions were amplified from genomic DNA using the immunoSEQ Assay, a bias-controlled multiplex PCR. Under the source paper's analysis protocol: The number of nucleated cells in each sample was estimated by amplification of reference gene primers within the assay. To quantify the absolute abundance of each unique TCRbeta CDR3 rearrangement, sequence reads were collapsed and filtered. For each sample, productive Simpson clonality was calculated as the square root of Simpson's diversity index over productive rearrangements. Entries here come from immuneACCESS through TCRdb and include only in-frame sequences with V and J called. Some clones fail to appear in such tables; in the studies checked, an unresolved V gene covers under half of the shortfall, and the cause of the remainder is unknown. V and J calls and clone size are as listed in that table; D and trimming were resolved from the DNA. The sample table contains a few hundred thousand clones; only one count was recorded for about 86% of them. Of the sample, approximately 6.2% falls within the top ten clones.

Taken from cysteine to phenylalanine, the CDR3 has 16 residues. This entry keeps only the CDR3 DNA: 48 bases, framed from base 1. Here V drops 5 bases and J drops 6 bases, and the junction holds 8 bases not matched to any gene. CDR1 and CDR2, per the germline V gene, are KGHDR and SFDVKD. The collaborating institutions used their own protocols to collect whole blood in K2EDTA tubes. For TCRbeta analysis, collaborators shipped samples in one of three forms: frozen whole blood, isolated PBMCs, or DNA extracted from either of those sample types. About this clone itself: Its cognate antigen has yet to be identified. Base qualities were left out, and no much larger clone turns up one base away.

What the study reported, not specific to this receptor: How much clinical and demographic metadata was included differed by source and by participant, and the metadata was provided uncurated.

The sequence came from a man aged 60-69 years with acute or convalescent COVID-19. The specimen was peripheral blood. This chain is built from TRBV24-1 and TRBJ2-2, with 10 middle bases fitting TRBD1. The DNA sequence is TGTGCCACCAGTGTTCCGGGACAGGGGTCTCCCGGGGAGCTGTTTTTT. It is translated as CATSVPGQGSPGELFF.